This entry features one T cell receptor beta chain sequence. Its specific antigen is unknown. Per-base quality was not reported, and no clone a single base away is much larger than it. After removal of 2 bases from V and 13 bases from J, the junction retains 11 bases not matched to a gene. From the germline V gene (reference sequence), CDR1 is MNHEY and CDR2 is SMNVEV. The CDR3 numbers 14 residues from cysteine through phenylalanine. Only the CDR3 DNA stays, 42 bases, in frame from base 1. The library was prepared using the immunoSEQ multiplex PCR assay. Per the original workflow: To diagnose cytomegalovirus status from the catalog of TCR beta chain sequences, a statistical classification framework was built. The clones in this table, taken by TCRdb from immuneACCESS, are in-frame only. Not every clone is retained; where verified, under half of the shortfall comes from an unresolved V gene, and the cause of the rest is unknown. The V and J calls and clone size were taken over from that table, and D and trimming were inferred from the DNA. The sample yields around 120,000 clones; more than 70% were counted once. Around 5% of the sample is held by the ten biggest clonotypes.

This specimen belongs to a study of cytomegalovirus exposure and HLA in healthy donors (dated by TCRdb to about 2017). Context from the whole study: A later analysis indicated that the roughly 130 validation repertoires were generated on the platform also employed for the 700 or so repertoires of the first cohort. The study was designed to test whether signatures of past pathogen exposure could be identified by cataloging public T cell receptors. High-throughput TCR immunosequencing, statistical association of individual TCRs with disease status, and machine learning were combined to predict cytomegalovirus infection status. A separate validation cohort of some 130 different subjects was used in addition to the approximately 640-subject first cohort. Points the paper makes about the study in general: All 120 or so repertoires were used to score co-occurrence in the validation cohort in a later analysis, because that analysis had no HLA typing for the cohort. The classifier was reported to diagnose cytomegalovirus status with high specificity and sensitivity in both the original cohort and the validation cohort. The study gave a list of under 200 TCR beta chains associated with cytomegalovirus. The authors suggested that the approach could potentially be generalized to other disease states and immunological phenotypes. Of the cluster scores, roughly 93% were above 0 in a later analysis, which found that TCRs clustered in the first cohort also tended to co-occur in the 95 to 150 validation repertoires. Most TCR sequences were seen in very few donors, while some public TCRs were found in many individuals. In vitro tests confirmed that a few of the cytomegalovirus-associated TCR beta chains recognize cytomegalovirus antigens.

Separate from the roughly 700-subject first cohort, the validation cohort of some 130 subjects was the group to which the donors belonged. This chain joins TRBV27 to TRBJ1-2, with 9 middle bases fitting TRBD1. The clonotype comes from a young man in good health and CMV-seronegative. Sequencing was carried out using PBMCs. The sequence in DNA is TGTGCCAGCAGTTTAGGGGGGACAGGGCCCCTTCTCACCTTC. Translated, this gives CASSLGGTGPLLTF.